This T cell receptor (beta chain) was profiled in a study of blood T cell repertoires in COVID-19. Background on the study: The analysed material was cDNA or gDNA that came from T cells, B-cell-depleted T cells, or PBMCs.

Individuals drawn from around 25 US areas were about 18 to 95 years old. No more than 2 weeks before study entry, exposed participants had met a case of COVID-19. Germline CDR1 is MNHEY and CDR2 is SMNVEV (reference sequence). After removal of 6 bases from V and 5 bases from J, the junction contained 6 bases not matched to a gene. This CDR3 is built from 15 residues. Under the authors' procedure: Counts of nucleated cells, estimated from reference gene primer amplification, were obtained. Sequencing was performed with immunoSEQ multiplex PCR; in TCRdb, only in-frame clones are kept and a portion is missing. V and J calls plus clone size are reproduced from that table; the DNA served to infer D and trimming. The sample yields around 400,000 clones, more than 70% seen once.

This TCR derives from a young woman who had been exposed to COVID-19. The gene calls are TRBV27 and TRBJ2-5; 13 bases are shared with TRBD2. Sequences were obtained from PBMCs or T cells enriched from blood (not recorded which). CDR3 DNA: TGTGCCAGCAGCACGGGACTAGCGGGAAGCGAGACCCAGTACTTC. Its protein product is CASSTGLAGSETQYF.